The clone carrying this T cell receptor (beta chain) was picked up a small number of times. The data were obtained in a study of T-cell memory formation after mild COVID-19. With 4 bases clipped from V and 10 bases from J, the junction kept 4 bases outside the gene matches. This CDR3 comprises 14 residues. Germline V CDR1 and CDR2: SNHLY, FYNNEI. TCRdb itself ran the 5' RACE reads through MiXCR, one entry per CDR3 protein. The data show about 310,000 distinct CDR3 sequences, around 15% seen once. This TCR was recovered from a young man who had mild COVID-19 (a few samples of this study predate the infection). Cell type and time point are not known. The chain is built from TRBV2 and TRBJ1-6; TRBD1 agrees at 10 bases. Sequenced sample: PBMCs or a T cell subset sorted from them (not recorded which). The CDR3 loop is CASSVDRGRSPLHF. The CDR3 bases are TGTGCCAGCAGTGTAGACAGGGGGCGATCACCCCTCCACTTT.